This TCR beta chain was captured by sequencing in a study of identical twins. Points from the study as a whole: Whereas memory repertoires showed no such difference, abundant cord blood beta clonotypes carried fewer insertions.

This clonotype has more than one count but fewer than ten. Its antigen remains unidentified. One entry per CDR3 protein results from TCRdb running MiXCR on the 5' RACE reads. The repertoire has a few hundred thousand distinct CDR3 sequences, 5.5% to 7.5% of them found once; the top ten carry less than 15%. V was pared by 4 bases and J by 6 bases, with 14 bases between. The CDR3 runs to 13 residues. Germline values: CDR1 SGHRS, CDR2 YFSETQ. The same data also contributed to another study, on T cells expressing NK-cell markers.

The rearrangement links TRBV5-1 to TRBJ2-7, with a possible D match to TRBD2 (5 bases). The sequence came from a woman aged 18-29 years in good health. The material sequenced was CD8+ T cells sorted from blood. CDR3: CASSPFGVREQYF. The CDR3 nucleotides read TGCGCCAGCAGCCCGTTCGGGGTACGCGAGCAGTACTTC.